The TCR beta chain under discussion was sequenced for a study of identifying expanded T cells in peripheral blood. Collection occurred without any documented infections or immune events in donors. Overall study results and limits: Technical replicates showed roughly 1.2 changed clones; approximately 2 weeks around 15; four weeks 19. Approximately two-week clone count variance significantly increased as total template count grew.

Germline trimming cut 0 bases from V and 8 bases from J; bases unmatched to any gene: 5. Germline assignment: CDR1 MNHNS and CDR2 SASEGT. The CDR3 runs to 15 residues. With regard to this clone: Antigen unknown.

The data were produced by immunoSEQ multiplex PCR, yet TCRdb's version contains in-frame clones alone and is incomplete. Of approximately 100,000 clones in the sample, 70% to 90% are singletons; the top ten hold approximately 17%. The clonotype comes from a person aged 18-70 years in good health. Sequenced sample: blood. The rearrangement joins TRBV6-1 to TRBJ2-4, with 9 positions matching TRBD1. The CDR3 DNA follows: TGTGCCAGCAGTGAAGCCGGGACAGGGAAGGACATTCAGTACTTC. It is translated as CASSEAGTGKDIQYF.